This T cell receptor (beta chain) was found in a study of T cell responses to AZD1222 COVID-19 vaccine. CDR3 length equals 15 residues. Germline V CDR1 and CDR2: SGHRS, YFSETQ. V dropped 0 bases and J dropped 5; count of bases not matched to a gene: 4. Note on this clone: The antigen is unknown.

The repertoire was sequenced with immunoSEQ multiplex PCR; TCRdb's copy has only in-frame clones and lacks some. This table holds over 70,000 clones, 60% to 85% found once. Notes on the study in general: Donors in the cohort were predominantly white British and more often female, and clonal diversity was possibly underestimated. Repertoires were sampled only after the peak T cell response. Breadth and depth of Spike-specific TCRs rose after two AZD1222 doses. At baseline, seropositivity was found in only a handful of AZD1222 recipients.

This chain links TRBV5-1 with TRBJ2-2; 7 bases are shared with TRBD1. This specimen consisted of peripheral blood, obtained 28 days after the second dose of the MenACWY control vaccine. The clonotype was recovered from an adult who received the MenACWY meningococcal vaccine as a control. CDR3 sequence (DNA): TGCGCCAGCAGCTTGGGACAGGGTGTGACCGGGGAGCTGTTTTTT. Its translation: CASSLGQGVTGELFF.